One and the same sample provided the 14 T cell receptor beta chains below, sequenced in a study of CD8+CD57+ T cells in acquired aplastic anemia. Investigators profiled TCR beta VDJ and CDR3 from genomic DNA template. MiXCR was run by TCRdb on the reads, yielding one entry per CDR3 protein. The table includes 150,000 to 200,000 distinct CDR3 sequences, around 50% detected once. Selection for sequencing was limited to patients who had shown CD8+CD57+ cell expansion by flow cytometry. Sample: sorted CD4+, CD8+, or CD8+CD57+ T cells (not recorded which) from PBMCs. All receptors come from a human donor with aplastic anemia.

This clonotype was found many times. The chain recombines TRBV3-1 with TRBJ2-7; TRBD2 agrees at 7 bases. From germline, CDR1 is LGHDT and CDR2 YNNKEL (reference sequence). With V trimmed by 2 bases and J by 3 bases, 7 bases remained unmatched. This CDR3 has 15 residues. CDR3 protein: CASSQSPGDYYEQYF. For the CDR3, the DNA is TGTGCCAGCAGCCAAAGCCCCGGGGACTACTACGAGCAGTACTTC.

A few counts support this clonotype. The rearrangement links TRBV10-3 to TRBJ2-2, with 8 bases identical to TRBD1. Per germline, CDR1 ENHRY and CDR2 SYGVKD. V shed 6 bases and J 6 bases; nucleotides not matched to a gene: 12. The CDR3 totals 16 residues. The CDR3 coding sequence is TGTGCCATCAGAGGGCCAGGGGGCGCAGGGCCCGGGGAGCTGTTTTTT. This codes for CAIRGPGGAGPGELFF.

The V and J genes are TRBV2 and TRBJ1-2; D gene unclear. The V end lost 6 bases, the J end lost 10 bases, and 15 bases lay between the germline ends. CDR1 and CDR2 from the germline V gene are SNHLY and FYNNEI. The CDR3 runs to 12 residues. CDR3 in amino acids: CASSASNLDYTF. CDR3 nucleotides: TGTGCCAGCAGCGCCAGTAACTTGGACTACACCTTC.

V and J are TRBV2 and TRBJ1-1; D is unclear. This CDR3 spans 13 amino acids. CDR1 SNHLY and CDR2 FYNNEI come from the germline V gene. Trimming removed 4 bases at V and 1 base at J, with 7 bases between. This chain's CDR3 is CASSGHQNTEAFF. The CDR3 DNA reads as TGTGCCAGCAGTGGACACCAGAACACTGAAGCTTTCTTT.

There are a few counts of this clonotype. The rearrangement uses TRBV7-9 and TRBJ2-3; 8 positions agree with TRBD1. CDR1 SEHNR and CDR2 FQNEAQ come from the germline V gene (reference sequence). The V segment lost 11 bases and the J segment 1 base; nucleotides outside the gene matches: 5. The CDR3 contains 13 residues. The CDR3 spells CAGQGIGTDTQYF. The DNA of the CDR3 is TGTGCCGGACAGGGTATTGGCACAGATACGCAGTATTTT.

In DNA form, the CDR3 reads TGTGCCAGCAGCGAAGACAGGGTCGGGATGGGCTACACCTTC. Its translation is CASSEDRVGMGYTF. The rearrangement uses TRBV7-8 and TRBJ1-2, with 7 bases identical to TRBD1. Germline CDR1 reads SGHVS; CDR2 reads FQNEAQ. The J segment lost 8 bases and the V segment lost 5 bases, leaving 11 bases of the junction unmatched. The CDR3 is 14 amino acids.

This clonotype was found many times. The CDR3 coding sequence is TGTGCCATCAGTGAGTATAGGACAGCGAACACCGGGGAGCTGTTTTTT. It yields the protein CAISEYRTANTGELFF. The chain links TRBV10-3 to TRBJ2-2, with D possibly matching TRBD1 (6 bases). The CDR3 totals 16 residues. Germline CDR1 is ENHRY and CDR2 is SYGVKD. Trimming removed 1 base from V and 0 bases from J, with 9 bases in between.

The chain uses TRBV2 and TRBJ2-1; D not certain. V gave up 6 bases and J gave up 11 bases, with 17 bases separating them. CDR1 is SNHLY, CDR2 FYNNEI, per germline. The CDR3 consists of 13 residues. The CDR3 coding sequence is TGTGCCAGCAGCGCCAATGGTGAGAATCAGCAGTTCTTC. Its protein product is CASSANGENQQFF.

This chain uses TRBV19 with TRBJ1-3; 9 nucleotides match TRBD1. The CDR3 loop spans 15 amino acids. Trimming removed 4 bases from V and 7 bases from J; junction bases left unmatched: 8. CDR1 and CDR2 (germline): LNHDA, SQIVND (reference sequence). CDR3 loop: CASSTTRQGGNTIYF. The CDR3 region has the DNA TGTGCCAGTAGTACTACGCGACAGGGGGGTAACACCATATATTTT.

This clonotype was detected ten times or more. The J gene is TRBJ1-3, the V gene TRBV5-8; the match to TRBD1 covers 7 bases. CDR3 size: 14 residues. Germline V gives CDR1 SGHTS, CDR2 YDEGEE. Trimming cost V 4 bases and J 4 bases; bases outside gene matches: 5. The CDR3 loop is CASSQTGQGNTIYF. The CDR3, as DNA: TGTGCCAGCAGCCAGACAGGGCAAGGAAACACCATATATTTT.

The chain couples TRBV20-1 to TRBJ1-3; 7 bases are shared with TRBD1. V was clipped by 5 bases and J by 0 bases; unmatched bases: 7. Germline V CDR1 and CDR2: DFQATT, SNEGSKA (reference sequence). This CDR3 has 15 residues. CDR3 nucleotide sequence: TGCAGTGCTCAAGACAGGGTCTACTCTGGAAACACCATATATTTT. This sequence encodes CSAQDRVYSGNTIYF.

The V call is TRBV10-3, the J call TRBJ2-1; TRBD2 is a possible D gene (6 bases). Trimming left V 6 bases short and J 4 bases short, with 22 bases between. Germline V lookup: CDR1 ENHRY, CDR2 SYGVKD. CDR3 size: 17 residues. DNA of the CDR3: TGTGCCATCAGAACCAGCGCCCGGGGACTGCCATACAATGAGCAGTTCTTC. Translated, it gives CAIRTSARGLPYNEQFF.

Only a few counts were recorded for this clonotype. This sequence joins TRBV20-1 and TRBJ2-7, with D possibly being TRBD1 (5 bases). This CDR3 region has 15 residues. The ends were cut back, 0 bases at V and 6 bases at J, with 18 bases in the middle. Germline loops: CDR1 DFQATT, CDR2 SNEGSKA (reference sequence). CDR3 sequence reads: CSARDRARTSIEQYF. CDR3 sequence (DNA): TGCAGTGCTAGAGACAGGGCGAGGACAAGTATCGAGCAGTACTTC.

The chain is built from TRBV20-1 and TRBJ1-6, with TRBD1 matching 8 bases. The ends lost 1 base at V and 7 bases at J; junction bases unmatched: 9. Germline-derived CDR1 and CDR2 are DFQATT and SNEGSKA (reference sequence). The CDR3 is made up of 16 amino acids. CDR3 coding DNA: TGCAGTGCTAGAGGGGAGCAGGACAGGGAGAATTCACCCCTCCACTTT. Its protein product is CSARGEQDRENSPLHF.